These 9 T cell receptor beta chains share one sample of origin, sequenced in a study of tumor-infiltrating lymphocytes in localized non-small cell lung cancer (dated by TCRdb to 2020 to 2022). Library construction relied on the immunoSEQ multiplex PCR assay. TCRdb limited this immuneACCESS table to in-frame rearrangements with V and J called. A share of clones is missing; checked studies link under half to unresolved V genes, and the rest is unexplained. The sample table lists roughly 2,400 clones, less than 65% of them with a count of one. 9.5% to 15% of the sample is taken by the ten largest. Sequencing used uninvolved lung tissue not adjacent to the tumor. These receptors were taken from a human donor with non-small cell lung cancer. Some clones in this sample may be carry-over from other donors' samples.

DNA for the CDR3: TGTGCCTGGAGTGTGCCTAGCGGGGGGGGGTATGAGCAGTTCTTC. Residues: CAWSVPSGGGYEQFF. The rearrangement uses TRBV30 and TRBJ2-1; 12 bases map to TRBD2. The CDR3 extends over 15 amino acids. CDR1 and CDR2 (germline): GTSNPN, SVGIG (reference sequence). Trimming took 0 bases from V and 8 from J; bases not matched to a gene: 5.

This clone has only a few counts. The CDR3 sequence: CASSEFTGVRGYTF. The CDR3 bases are TGTGCCAGCAGTGAGTTCACAGGGGTGAGAGGCTACACCTTC. V usage is TRBV2 and J usage is TRBJ1-2, with 7 bases matching TRBD1. Trimming at V came to 3 bases and at J to 8 bases, leaving 9 bases not matched to a gene. Germline assignment: CDR1 SNHLY and CDR2 FYNNEI. The CDR3 is 14 residues long.

This clone is deemed medium-sized (0.01 to 0.1%). This sequence joins TRBV11-3 and TRBJ2-2, with a possible D match to TRBD2 (5 bases). The CDR3 contains 14 residues. Trimming took off 5 bases at V and 7 bases at J, with 14 bases between the two ends. Per the germline V gene, CDR1 is SGHNT and CDR2 is YENEEA. This CDR3 is CASSPTGYDGELFF. The CDR3 nucleotides read TGTGCCAGCAGCCCTACGGGGTATGACGGGGAGCTGTTTTTT. Together with reference TRBV11-3 and TRBJ2-2, the CDR3 gives the full variable domain: EAGVVQSPRYKIIEKKQPVAFWCNPISGHNTLYWYLQNLGQGPELLIRYENEEAVDDSQLPKDRFSAERLKGVDSTLKIQPAELGDSAVYLCASSPTGYDGELFFGEGSRLTVL.

Worth noting for this clone: Other DNA sequences in the same sample also yield this CDR3. The J gene is TRBJ2-1, the V gene TRBV19, with TRBD1 as a possible D gene (6 bases). This CDR3 is built from 15 residues. The germline V and J ends were trimmed by 1 base and 2 bases, with 9 bases remaining between them. Germline lookup yields CDR1 LNHDA and CDR2 SQIVND (reference sequence). DNA of the CDR3: TGTGCCAGTAGTATAGTGGCAGGGGCCTACAATGAGCAGTTCTTC. It specifies CASSIVAGAYNEQFF. Variable domain in full (rest from reference TRBV19 and TRBJ2-1): DGGITQSPKYLFRKEGQNVTLSCEQNLNHDAMYWYRQDPGQGLRLIYYSQIVNDFQKGDIAEGYSVSREKKESFPLTVTSAQKNPTAFYLCASSIVAGAYNEQFFGPGTRLTVL.

The rearrangement joins TRBV5-1 to TRBJ1-2; possibly TRBD1 for D (6 bases). V was clipped by 6 bases and J by 2 bases, with 20 bases between them. Per the germline V gene, CDR1 is SGHRS and CDR2 is YFSETQ. This CDR3 region has 16 residues. CDR3 bases: TGCGCCAGCAAAAGCACACAGGGCGTGACCAACTATGGCTACACCTTC. It is translated as CASKSTQGVTNYGYTF.

Sample share makes this clone medium-sized. V and J are TRBV6-5 and TRBJ2-3; 9 nucleotides line up with TRBD2. The CDR3 contains 16 residues. V lost 4 bases and J lost 2; bases outside the gene matches: 7. The germline CDR1 and CDR2 sequences are MNHEY and SVGAGI. The CDR3, as DNA: TGTGCCAGCAGTTCCATTGCGGGGGGGTTCACAGATACGCAGTATTTT. Its protein product is CASSSIAGGFTDTQYF.

This sequence joins TRBV9 and TRBJ2-3; perhaps TRBD1 as D (7 bases). The V and J ends lost 2 bases and 0 bases respectively, with 19 bases between them. Per germline, CDR1 SGDLS and CDR2 YYNGEE. This CDR3 contains 18 residues. CDR3 loop: CASSVGDSTGTSTDTQYF. In nucleotides, the CDR3 is TGTGCCAGCAGCGTGGGGGACAGCACGGGGACTAGCACAGATACGCAGTATTTT.

This clone was seen only once. The genes are TRBV28 and TRBJ2-3; 13 bases fit TRBD2. J gave up 1 base and V 6 bases, and 7 bases lay outside the gene matches. Germline V gene sequence: CDR1 MDHEN, CDR2 SYDVKM. The CDR3 covers 17 residues. The CDR3 DNA reads as TGTGCCAGCAGGGAGGGACTAGCGGGACGGGGCACAGATACGCAGTATTTT. Its translation: CASREGLAGRGTDTQYF.

This chain uses TRBV13 with TRBJ2-7; the match to TRBD2 covers 9 bases. CDR1 and CDR2 (germline): PRHDT, FYEKMQ (reference sequence). The CDR3 sequence is 14 residues long. Trimming took 2 bases from V and 3 from J; bases not matched to a gene: 2. The CDR3 region is CASSLLAGFYEQYF. DNA for the CDR3: TGTGCCAGCAGCTTACTAGCGGGGTTCTACGAGCAGTACTTC.